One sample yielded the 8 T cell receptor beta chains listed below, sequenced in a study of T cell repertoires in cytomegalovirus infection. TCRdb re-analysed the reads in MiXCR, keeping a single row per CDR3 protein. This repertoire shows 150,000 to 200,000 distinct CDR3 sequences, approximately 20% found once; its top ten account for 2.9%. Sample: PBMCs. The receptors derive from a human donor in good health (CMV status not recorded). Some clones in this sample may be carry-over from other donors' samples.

The CDR3 reads CASSEVGVQPQHF. For the CDR3, the DNA is TGTGCCAGCAGTGAAGTAGGGGTTCAGCCCCAGCATTTT. The V and J genes are TRBV6-1 and TRBJ1-5; possibly TRBD1 for D (5 bases). This CDR3 spans 13 amino acids. Trimming cost V 1 base and J 6 bases, with 7 bases left between them. CDR1 is MNHNS and CDR2 is SASEGT in the germline V gene.

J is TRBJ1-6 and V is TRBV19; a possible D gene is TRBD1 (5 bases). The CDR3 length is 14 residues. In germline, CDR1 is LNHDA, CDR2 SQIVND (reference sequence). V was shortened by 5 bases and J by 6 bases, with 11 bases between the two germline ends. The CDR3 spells CASSPLDSNSPLHF. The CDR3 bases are TGTGCCAGTAGTCCCCTCGACAGTAATTCACCCCTCCACTTT.

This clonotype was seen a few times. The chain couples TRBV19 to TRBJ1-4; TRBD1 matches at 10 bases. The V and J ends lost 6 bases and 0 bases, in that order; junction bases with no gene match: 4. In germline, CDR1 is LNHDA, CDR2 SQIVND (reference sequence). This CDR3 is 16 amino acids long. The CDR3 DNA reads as TGTGCCAGTAGCAGAGGGACAGGGGCAACTAATGAAAAACTGTTTTTT. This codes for CASSRGTGATNEKLFF.

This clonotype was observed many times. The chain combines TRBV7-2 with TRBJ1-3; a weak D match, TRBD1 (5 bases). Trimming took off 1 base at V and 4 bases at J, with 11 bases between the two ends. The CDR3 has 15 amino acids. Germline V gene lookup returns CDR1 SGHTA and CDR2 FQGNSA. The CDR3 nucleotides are TGTGCCAGCAGCTTAGACTGGGGCTTCGGAAACACCATATATTTT. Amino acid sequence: CASSLDWGFGNTIYF.

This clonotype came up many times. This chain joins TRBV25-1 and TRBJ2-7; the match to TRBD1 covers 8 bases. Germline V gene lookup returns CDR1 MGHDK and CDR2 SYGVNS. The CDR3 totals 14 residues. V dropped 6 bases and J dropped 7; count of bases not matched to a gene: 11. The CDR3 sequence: CASSSVQGAREQYF. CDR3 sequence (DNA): TGTGCCAGCAGCTCGGTCCAGGGGGCGCGGGAGCAGTACTTC.

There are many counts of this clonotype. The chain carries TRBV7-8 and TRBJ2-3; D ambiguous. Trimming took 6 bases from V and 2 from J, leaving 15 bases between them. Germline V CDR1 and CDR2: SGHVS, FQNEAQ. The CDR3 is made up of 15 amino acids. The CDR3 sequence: CASRPRTAPTDTQYF. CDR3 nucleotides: TGTGCCAGCAGACCTAGAACGGCTCCCACAGATACGCAGTATTTT.

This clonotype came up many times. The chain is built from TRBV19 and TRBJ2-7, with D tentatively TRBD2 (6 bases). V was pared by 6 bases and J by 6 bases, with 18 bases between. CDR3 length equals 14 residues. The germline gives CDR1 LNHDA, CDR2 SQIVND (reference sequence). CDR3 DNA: TGTGCCAGTAGCGCAGGGACCGGGGGAGCCGAGCAGTACTTC. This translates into CASSAGTGGAEQYF.

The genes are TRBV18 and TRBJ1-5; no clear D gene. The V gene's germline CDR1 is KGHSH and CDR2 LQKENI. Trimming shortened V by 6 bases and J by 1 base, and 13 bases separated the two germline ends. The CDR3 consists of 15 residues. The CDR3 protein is CASSLGGKSNQPQHF. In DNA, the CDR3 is TGTGCCAGCTCCTTGGGCGGGAAGAGCAATCAGCCCCAGCATTTT.